The clone carrying this TCR beta chain was counted only a few times. The antigen is not known. The data originate from a study of beta chain features in type 1 diabetes. In the study overall: Over all samples combined, some 99,000,000 sorted cells were examined.

Overall study results and limits: In all four CD4+ subsets, TCRB CDR3 length was significantly, moderately reduced in type 1 diabetes.

cDNA synthesis used the whole RNA isolate, giving expressed TCRB sequences. Some clones are missing from TCRdb's copy, which holds only in-frame ones; the method was immunoSEQ multiplex PCR. The sample contains approximately 250,000 clones, 24% of which appear only once. Averaging around 120 mL, one heparinised blood draw was given by each donor. Sorted CD4+ subsets: naive, central memory, regulatory, stem cell-like memory (CD45RO/CCR7/CD25/CD127/CD95/CD27 panel). Post-sort purity exceeded 95% for all sorted populations. The V and J ends lost 5 bases and 3 bases, in that order; junction bases with no gene match: 8. CDR3 length: 15 residues. Per the germline V gene, CDR1 is MNHEY and CDR2 is SVGAGI.

This TCR derives from a woman younger than 45 with type 1 diabetes. The rearrangement uses TRBV6-5 and TRBJ1-2; 8 positions agree with TRBD1. The sample comprised naive CD4+ T cells from blood. The CDR3 reads CASSSTGGDHYGYTF. The CDR3 nucleotides are TGTGCCAGCAGTAGCACAGGGGGGGATCACTATGGCTACACCTTC.